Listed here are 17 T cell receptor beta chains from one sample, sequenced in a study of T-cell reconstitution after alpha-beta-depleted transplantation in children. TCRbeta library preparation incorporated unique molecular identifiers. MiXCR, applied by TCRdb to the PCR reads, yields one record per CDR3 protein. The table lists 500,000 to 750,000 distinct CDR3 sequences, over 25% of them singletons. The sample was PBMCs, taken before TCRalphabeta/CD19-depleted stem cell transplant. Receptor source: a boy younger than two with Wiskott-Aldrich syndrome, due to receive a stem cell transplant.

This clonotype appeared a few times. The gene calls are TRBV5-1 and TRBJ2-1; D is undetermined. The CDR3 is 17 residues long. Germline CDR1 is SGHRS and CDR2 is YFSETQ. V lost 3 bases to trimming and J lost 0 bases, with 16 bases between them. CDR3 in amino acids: CASSSSVRMSSYNEQFF. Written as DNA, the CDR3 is TGCGCCAGCAGCTCTTCGGTACGCATGAGCTCCTACAATGAGCAGTTCTTC.

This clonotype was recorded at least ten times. The CDR3 nucleotides read TGTGCCACCAGTGATGCGGACAGTCAGTACTTC. Translated: CATSDADSQYF. The chain has TRBV24-1 and TRBJ2-4, with D tentatively TRBD1 (6 bases). This CDR3 region has 11 residues. V gave up 3 bases and J gave up 12 bases, with 8 bases separating them. CDR1 and CDR2 from the germline V gene are KGHDR and SFDVKD.

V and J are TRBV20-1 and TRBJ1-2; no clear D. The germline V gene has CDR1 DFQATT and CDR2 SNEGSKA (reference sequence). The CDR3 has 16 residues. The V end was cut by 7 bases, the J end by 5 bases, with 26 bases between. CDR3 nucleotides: TGCAGTGTGAGGAAGGCCTCAGGTGAACTGGGGTATGGCTACACCTTC. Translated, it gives CSVRKASGELGYGYTF.

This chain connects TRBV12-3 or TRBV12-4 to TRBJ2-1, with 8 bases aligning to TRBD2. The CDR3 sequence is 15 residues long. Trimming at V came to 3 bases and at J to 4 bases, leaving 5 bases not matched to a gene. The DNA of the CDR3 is TGTGCCAGCAGTTTTTCTAGCGGGCTGTACAATGAGCAGTTCTTC. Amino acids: CASSFSSGLYNEQFF.

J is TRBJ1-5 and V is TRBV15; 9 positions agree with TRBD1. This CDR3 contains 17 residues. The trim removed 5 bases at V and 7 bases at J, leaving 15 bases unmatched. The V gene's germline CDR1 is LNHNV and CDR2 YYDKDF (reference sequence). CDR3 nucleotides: TGTGCCACCAGCTTCCCGAGGGGTGGGGGGACAGGGCAGCCCCAGCATTTT. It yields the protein CATSFPRGGGTGQPQHF.

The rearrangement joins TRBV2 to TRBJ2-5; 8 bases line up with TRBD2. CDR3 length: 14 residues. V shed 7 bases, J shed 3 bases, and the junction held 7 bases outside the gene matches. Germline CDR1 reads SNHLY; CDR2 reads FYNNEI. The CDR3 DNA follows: TGTGCCAGCACCCCGGGACTAGTGAAAGAGACCCAGTACTTC. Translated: CASTPGLVKETQYF.

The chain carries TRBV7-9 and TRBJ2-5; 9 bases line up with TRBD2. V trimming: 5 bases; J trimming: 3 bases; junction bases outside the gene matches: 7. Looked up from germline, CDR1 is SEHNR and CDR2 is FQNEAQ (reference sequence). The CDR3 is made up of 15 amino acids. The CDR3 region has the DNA TGTGCCAGCAGCCCCCGGACTAGCGTAGAAGAGACCCAGTACTTC. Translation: CASSPRTSVEETQYF.

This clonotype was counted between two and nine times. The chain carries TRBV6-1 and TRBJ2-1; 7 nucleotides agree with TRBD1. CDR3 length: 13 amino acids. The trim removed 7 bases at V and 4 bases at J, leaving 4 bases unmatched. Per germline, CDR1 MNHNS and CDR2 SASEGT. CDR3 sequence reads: CASKGATYNEQFF. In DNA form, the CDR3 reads TGTGCCAGCAAGGGGGCTACTTACAATGAGCAGTTCTTC.

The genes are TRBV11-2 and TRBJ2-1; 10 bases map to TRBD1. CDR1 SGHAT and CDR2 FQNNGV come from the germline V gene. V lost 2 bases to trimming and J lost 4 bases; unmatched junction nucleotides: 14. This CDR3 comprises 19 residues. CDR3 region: CASSLYALSGDRGYNEQFF. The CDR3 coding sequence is TGTGCCAGCAGCTTATACGCTTTAAGCGGGGACAGGGGATACAATGAGCAGTTCTTC.

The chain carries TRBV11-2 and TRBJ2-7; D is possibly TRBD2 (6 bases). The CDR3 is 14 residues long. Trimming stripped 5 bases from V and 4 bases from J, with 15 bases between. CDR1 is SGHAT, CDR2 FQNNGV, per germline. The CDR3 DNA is TGTGCCAGCAGCGTCGGGACTGTGAATTACGAGCAGTACTTC. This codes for CASSVGTVNYEQYF.

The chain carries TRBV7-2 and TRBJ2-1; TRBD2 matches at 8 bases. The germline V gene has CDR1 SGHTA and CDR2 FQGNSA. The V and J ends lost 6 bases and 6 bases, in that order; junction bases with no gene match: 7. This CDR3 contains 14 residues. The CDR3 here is CASRREGLFNEQFF. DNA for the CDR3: TGTGCCAGCAGACGGGAGGGGCTCTTCAATGAGCAGTTCTTC.

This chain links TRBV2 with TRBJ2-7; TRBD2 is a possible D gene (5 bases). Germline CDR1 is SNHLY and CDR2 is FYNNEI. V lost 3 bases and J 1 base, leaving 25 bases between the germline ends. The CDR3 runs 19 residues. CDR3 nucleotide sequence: TGTGCCAGCAGTGATGCGGGTAGAGACCCAGAGGGATCTTCCTACGAGCAGTACTTC. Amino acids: CASSDAGRDPEGSSYEQYF.

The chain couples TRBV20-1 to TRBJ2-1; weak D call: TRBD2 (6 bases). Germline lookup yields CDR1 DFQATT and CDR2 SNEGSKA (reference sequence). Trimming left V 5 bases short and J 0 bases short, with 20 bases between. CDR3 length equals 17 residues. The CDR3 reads CSASDTLAELSYNEQFF. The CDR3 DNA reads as TGCAGTGCTTCCGATACCTTAGCGGAGCTCTCCTACAATGAGCAGTTCTTC.

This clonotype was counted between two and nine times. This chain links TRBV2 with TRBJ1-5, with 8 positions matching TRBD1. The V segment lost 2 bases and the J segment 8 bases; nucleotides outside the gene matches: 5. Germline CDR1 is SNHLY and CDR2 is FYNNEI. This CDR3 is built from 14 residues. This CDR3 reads CASSEQGAAEPQHF. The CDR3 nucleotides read TGTGCCAGCAGTGAACAGGGGGCGGCGGAGCCCCAGCATTTT.

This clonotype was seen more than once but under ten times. This chain's CDR3 is CSAKPIQSFLYNEQFF. As DNA, the CDR3 is TGCAGTGCAAAACCAATCCAGAGTTTTCTTTACAATGAGCAGTTCTTC. The rearrangement links TRBV20-1 to TRBJ2-1, with unresolved D. Germline assignment: CDR1 DFQATT and CDR2 SNEGSKA (reference sequence). The CDR3 runs 16 residues. The V gene lost 6 bases and the J gene lost 4 bases, with 22 bases spanning the gap.

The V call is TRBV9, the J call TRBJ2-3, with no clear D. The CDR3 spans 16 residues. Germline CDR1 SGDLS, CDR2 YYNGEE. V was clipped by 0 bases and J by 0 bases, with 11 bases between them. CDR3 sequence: CASSVAPAPSTDTQYF. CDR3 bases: TGTGCCAGCAGCGTAGCCCCGGCTCCTAGCACAGATACGCAGTATTTT. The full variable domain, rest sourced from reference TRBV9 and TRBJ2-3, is DSGVTQTPKHLITATGQRVTLRCSPRSGDLSVYWYQQSLDQGLQFLIQYYNGEERAKGNILERFSAQQFPDLHSELNLSSLELGDSALYFCASSVAPAPSTDTQYFGPGTRLTVL.

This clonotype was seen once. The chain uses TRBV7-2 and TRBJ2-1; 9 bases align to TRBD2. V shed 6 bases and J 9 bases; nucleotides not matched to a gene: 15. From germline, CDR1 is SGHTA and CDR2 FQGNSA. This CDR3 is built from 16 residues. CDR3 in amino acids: CASSFRTSVYVSEQFF. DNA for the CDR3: TGTGCCAGCAGTTTCCGGACTAGCGTTTATGTTAGTGAGCAGTTCTTC.